This TCR beta chain was sequenced in a study of T cells in localized non-small cell lung cancer. About this clone itself: Its antigen remains unidentified.

Assay: immunoSEQ multiplex PCR; the TCRdb copy retains only in-frame clones and omits some. The table lists about 72,000 clones, roughly four fifths of them singletons, with approximately 13% in the top ten. Per the germline V gene, CDR1 is SGHNT and CDR2 is YENEEA. Germline trimming cut 7 bases from V and 3 bases from J; bases unmatched to any gene: 14. The CDR3 is 18 residues long. Whole-study findings and limits: Out of the top 100 tumor clones, a median about 58 were seen in adjacent lung. Uninvolved adjacent lung had more T cell clonality than any other tissue, topping tumor. A raised T cell density in blood coincided with lengthier overall survival.

This material consisted of peripheral blood, taken before any cancer treatment. The chain recombines TRBV11-3 with TRBJ2-3, with 12 bases matching TRBD2. The receptor comes from a female donor aged 60 or older with stage I lung adenocarcinoma. The CDR3 sequence: CASKPHWTSGEGTDTQYF. DNA for the CDR3: TGTGCCAGCAAGCCCCATTGGACTAGCGGGGAAGGAACAGATACGCAGTATTTT.